This TCR beta chain was retrieved from a study of tumour-infiltrating T cells in Burkitt lymphoma (dated by TCRdb to 2020 to 2022). Study-wide context: All epidemiological subtypes of Burkitt lymphoma were represented in the cohort, which was made up of just over 80 patients. TCR repertoire data were compared against clinical outcome, and productive clonality predicted overall survival and progression-free survival independently of established prognostic factors such as age at diagnosis.

On the study overall, not on this receptor specifically: Several public clonotypes were found to be shared across numerous Burkitt lymphoma patients, which suggests a shared tumour neoantigen selection that is absent from diffuse large B-cell lymphoma.

Trimmed from V: 3 bases; trimmed from J: 4 bases; junction bases lacking a gene match: 4. Taken from cysteine to phenylalanine, the CDR3 has 15 residues. Left in the record is the CDR3 DNA by itself, 45 bases read in frame from the first base. CDR1 LGHNA and CDR2 YSLEER were looked up in the germline V gene. The library was built by means of the immunoSEQ multiplex PCR assay. Held by TCRdb, this immuneACCESS table contains in-frame sequences only and omits some clones. Under half of the omission traces to an unresolved V gene where checked; the cause of the rest is unknown. In this sample the table shows about 670 clones, over 95% of which occur a single time. Of the sample, 4% to 4.5% falls within the top ten clones. As regards this clone: The specificity of this receptor is unknown. Base qualities are not recorded, but no much larger clone differs from it by a single base.

The sequence was obtained from a human donor with Burkitt lymphoma. Source material: tumor tissue. This chain is built from TRBV4-3 and TRBJ2-3; a stretch of 10 junction bases matches TRBD1. The CDR3 region: CASSHGTGDADTQYF. At the DNA level, the sequence is TGCGCCAGCAGCCATGGGACAGGGGACGCAGATACGCAGTATTTT.